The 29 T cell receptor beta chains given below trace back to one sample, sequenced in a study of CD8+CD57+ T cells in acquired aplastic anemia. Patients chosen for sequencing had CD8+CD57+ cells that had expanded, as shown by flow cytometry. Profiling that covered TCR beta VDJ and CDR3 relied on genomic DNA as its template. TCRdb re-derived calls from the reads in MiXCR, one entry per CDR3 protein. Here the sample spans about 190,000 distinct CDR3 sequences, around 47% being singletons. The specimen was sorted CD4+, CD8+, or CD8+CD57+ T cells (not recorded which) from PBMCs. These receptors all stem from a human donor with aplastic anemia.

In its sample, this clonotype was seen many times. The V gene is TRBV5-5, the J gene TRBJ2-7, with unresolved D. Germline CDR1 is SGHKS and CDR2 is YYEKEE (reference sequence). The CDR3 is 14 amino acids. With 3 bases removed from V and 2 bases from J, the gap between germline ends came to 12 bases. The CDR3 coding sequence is TGTGCCAGCAGCTCCCTTGATCGGCCCTACGAGCAGTACTTC. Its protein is CASSSLDRPYEQYF.

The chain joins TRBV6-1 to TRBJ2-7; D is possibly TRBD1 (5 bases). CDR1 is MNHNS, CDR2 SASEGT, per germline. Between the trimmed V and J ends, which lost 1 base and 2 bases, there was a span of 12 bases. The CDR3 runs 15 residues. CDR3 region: CASSEGQGMAYEQYF. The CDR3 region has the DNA TGTGCCAGCAGTGAAGGGCAGGGAATGGCCTACGAGCAGTACTTC.

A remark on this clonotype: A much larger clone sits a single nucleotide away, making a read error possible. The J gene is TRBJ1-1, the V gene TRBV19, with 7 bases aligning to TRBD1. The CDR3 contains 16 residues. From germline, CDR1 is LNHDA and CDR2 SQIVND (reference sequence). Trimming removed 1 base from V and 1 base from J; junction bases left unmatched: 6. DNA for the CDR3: TGTGCCAGTAGTATAGGGGGACAGATCACGAACACTGAAGCTTTCTTT. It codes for CASSIGGQITNTEAFF.

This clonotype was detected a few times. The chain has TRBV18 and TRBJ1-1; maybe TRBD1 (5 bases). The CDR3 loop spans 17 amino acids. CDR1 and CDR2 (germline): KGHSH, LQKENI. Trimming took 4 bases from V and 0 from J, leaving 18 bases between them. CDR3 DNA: TGTGCCAGCTCACAACAGGACTCGGGGAGTATGAACACTGAAGCTTTCTTT. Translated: CASSQQDSGSMNTEAFF.

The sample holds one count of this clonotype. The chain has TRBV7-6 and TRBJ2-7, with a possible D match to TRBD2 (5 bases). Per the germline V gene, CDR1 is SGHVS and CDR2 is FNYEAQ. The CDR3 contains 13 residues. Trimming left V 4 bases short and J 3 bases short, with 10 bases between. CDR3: CASSSRAGYEQYF. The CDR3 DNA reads TGTGCCAGCAGCTCCCGGGCGGGCTACGAGCAGTACTTC.

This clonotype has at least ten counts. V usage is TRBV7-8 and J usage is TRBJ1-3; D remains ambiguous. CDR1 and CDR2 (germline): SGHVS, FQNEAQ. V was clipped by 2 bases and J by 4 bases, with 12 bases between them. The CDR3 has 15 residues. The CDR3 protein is CASSLKRLGGNTIYF. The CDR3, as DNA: TGTGCCAGCAGCTTAAAACGACTGGGGGGAAACACCATATATTTT.

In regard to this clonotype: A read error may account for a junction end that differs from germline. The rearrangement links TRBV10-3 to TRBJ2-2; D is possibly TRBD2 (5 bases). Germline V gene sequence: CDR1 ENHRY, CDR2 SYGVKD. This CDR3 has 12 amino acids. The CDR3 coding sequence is TGCGCCATCAGTGAGGCAGAGGGTGAGCTGTTTTTT. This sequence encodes CAISEAEGELFF.

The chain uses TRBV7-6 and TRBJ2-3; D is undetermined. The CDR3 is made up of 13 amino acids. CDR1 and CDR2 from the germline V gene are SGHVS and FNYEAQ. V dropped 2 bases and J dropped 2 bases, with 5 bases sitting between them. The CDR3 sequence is CASSLKVTDTQYF. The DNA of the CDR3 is TGTGCCAGCAGCTTAAAAGTCACAGATACGCAGTATTTT.

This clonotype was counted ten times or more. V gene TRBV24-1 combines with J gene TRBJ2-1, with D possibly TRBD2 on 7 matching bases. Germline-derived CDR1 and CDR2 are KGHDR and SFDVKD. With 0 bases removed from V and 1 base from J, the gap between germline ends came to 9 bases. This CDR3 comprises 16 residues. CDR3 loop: CATSDLRGGSYNEQFF. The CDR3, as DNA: TGTGCCACCAGTGATTTGAGGGGGGGGTCCTACAATGAGCAGTTCTTC.

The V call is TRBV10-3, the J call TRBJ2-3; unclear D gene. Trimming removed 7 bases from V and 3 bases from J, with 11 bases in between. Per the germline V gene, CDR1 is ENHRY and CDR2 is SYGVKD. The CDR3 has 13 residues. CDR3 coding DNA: TGTGCCATCATGTCAGAGTGGACAGATACGCAGTATTTT. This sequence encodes CAIMSEWTDTQYF.

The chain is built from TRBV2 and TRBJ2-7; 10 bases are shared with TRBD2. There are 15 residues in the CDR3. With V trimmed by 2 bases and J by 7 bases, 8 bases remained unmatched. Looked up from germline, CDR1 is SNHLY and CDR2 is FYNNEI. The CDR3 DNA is TGTGCCAGCAGTGAATTCCAGCGGGAGGGCCAAGAGCAGTACTTC. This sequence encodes CASSEFQREGQEQYF.

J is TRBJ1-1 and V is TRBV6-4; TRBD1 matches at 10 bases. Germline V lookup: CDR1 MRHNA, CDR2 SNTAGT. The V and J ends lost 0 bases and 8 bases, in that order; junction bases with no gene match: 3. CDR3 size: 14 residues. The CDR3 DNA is TGTGCCAGCAGTGACTCGGACAGGGGGGACGAAGCTTTCTTT. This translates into CASSDSDRGDEAFF.

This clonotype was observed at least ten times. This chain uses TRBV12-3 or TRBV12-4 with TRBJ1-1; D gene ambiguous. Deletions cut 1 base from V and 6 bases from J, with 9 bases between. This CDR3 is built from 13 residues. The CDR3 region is CASSLVGRPEAFF. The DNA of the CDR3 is TGTGCCAGCAGTTTAGTAGGGCGACCTGAAGCTTTCTTT.

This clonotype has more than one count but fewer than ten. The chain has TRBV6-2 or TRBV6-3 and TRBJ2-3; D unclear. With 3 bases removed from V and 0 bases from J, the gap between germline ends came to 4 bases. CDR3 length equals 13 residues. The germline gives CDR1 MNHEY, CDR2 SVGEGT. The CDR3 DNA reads TGTGCCAGCAGTTATTACAGCACAGATACGCAGTATTTT. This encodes CASSYYSTDTQYF.

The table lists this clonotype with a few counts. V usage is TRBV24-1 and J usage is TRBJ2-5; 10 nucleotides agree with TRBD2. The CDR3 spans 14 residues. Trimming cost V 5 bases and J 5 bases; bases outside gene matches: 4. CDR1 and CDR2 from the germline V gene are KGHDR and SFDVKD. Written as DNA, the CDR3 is TGTGCCACCAGTGCTAGCGGGAGTGGGGAGACCCAGTACTTC. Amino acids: CATSASGSGETQYF.

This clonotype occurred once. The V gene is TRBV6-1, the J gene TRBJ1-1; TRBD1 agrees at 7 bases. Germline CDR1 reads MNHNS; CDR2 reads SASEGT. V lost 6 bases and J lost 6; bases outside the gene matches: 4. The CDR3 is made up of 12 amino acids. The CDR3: CASRTGYPEAFF. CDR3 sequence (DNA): TGTGCCAGCAGGACAGGGTACCCTGAAGCTTTCTTT.

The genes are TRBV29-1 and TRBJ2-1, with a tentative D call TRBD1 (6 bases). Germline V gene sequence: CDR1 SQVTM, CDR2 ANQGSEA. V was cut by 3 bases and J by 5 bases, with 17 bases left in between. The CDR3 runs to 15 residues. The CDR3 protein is CSVDPFDRSHNEQFF. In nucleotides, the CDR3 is TGCAGCGTTGACCCCTTCGACAGGTCCCACAATGAGCAGTTCTTC.

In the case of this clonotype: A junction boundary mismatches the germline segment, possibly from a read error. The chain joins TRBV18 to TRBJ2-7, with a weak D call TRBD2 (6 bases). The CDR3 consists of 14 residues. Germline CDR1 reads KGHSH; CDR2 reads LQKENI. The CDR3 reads CASSPVRDSYAQYF. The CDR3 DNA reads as TGTGCCAGCTCACCAGTTAGGGACTCCTACGCGCAGTACTTC.

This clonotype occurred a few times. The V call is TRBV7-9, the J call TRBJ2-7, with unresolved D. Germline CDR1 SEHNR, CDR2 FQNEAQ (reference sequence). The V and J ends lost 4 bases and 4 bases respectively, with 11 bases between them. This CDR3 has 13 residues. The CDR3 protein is CASSSNAAYEQYF. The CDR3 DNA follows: TGTGCCAGCAGCTCAAACGCGGCATACGAGCAGTACTTC.

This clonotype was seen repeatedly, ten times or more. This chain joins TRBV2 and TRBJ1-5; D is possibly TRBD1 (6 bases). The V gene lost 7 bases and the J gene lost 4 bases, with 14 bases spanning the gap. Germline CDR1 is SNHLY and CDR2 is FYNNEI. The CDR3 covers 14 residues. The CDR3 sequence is CASMSDRPNQPQHF. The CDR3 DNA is TGTGCCAGCATGTCCGACAGGCCTAATCAGCCCCAGCATTTT.

This chain's CDR3 is CASSSTIYNEQFF. CDR3 coding DNA: TGTGCCAGCAGCTCTACAATCTACAATGAGCAGTTCTTC. The chain carries TRBV11-3 and TRBJ2-1; no clear D gene. The CDR3 totals 13 residues. Trimming took off 4 bases at V and 3 bases at J, with 7 bases between the two ends. Looked up from germline, CDR1 is SGHNT and CDR2 is YENEEA.

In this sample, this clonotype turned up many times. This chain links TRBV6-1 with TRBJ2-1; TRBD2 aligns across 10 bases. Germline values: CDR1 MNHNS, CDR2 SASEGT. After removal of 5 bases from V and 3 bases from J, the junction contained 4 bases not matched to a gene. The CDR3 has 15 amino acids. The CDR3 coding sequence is TGTGCCAGCAGTAGGACTAGCGGCAACTACAATGAGCAGTTCTTC. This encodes CASSRTSGNYNEQFF.

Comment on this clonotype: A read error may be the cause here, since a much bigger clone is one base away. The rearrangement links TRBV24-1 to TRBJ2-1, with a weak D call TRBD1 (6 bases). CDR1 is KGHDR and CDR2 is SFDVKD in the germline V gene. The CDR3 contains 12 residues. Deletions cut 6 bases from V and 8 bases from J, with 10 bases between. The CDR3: CATSYGGDEQFF. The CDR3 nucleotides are TGTGCCACCAGTTATGGGGGCGATGAGCAGTTCTTC.

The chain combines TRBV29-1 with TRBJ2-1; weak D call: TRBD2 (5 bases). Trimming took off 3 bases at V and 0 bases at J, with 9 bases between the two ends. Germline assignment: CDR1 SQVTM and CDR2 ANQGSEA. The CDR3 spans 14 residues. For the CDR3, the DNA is TGCAGCGTTGAGTTCGGGGACTCCTACAATGAGCAGTTCTTC. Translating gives CSVEFGDSYNEQFF.

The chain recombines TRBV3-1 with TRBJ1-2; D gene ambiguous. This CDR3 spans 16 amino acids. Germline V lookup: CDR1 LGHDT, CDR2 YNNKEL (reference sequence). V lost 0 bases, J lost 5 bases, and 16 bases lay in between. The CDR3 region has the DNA TGTGCCAGCAGCCAAGATGCTGGTTTTCCGGAGTATGGCTACACCTTC. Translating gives CASSQDAGFPEYGYTF.

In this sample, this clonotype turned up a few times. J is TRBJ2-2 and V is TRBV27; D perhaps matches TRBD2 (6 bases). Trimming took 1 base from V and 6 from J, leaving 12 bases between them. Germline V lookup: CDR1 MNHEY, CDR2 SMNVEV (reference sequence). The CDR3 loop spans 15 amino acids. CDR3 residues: CASSLFTGAPGELFF. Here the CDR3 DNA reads TGTGCCAGCAGTTTATTCACGGGAGCCCCCGGGGAGCTGTTTTTT.

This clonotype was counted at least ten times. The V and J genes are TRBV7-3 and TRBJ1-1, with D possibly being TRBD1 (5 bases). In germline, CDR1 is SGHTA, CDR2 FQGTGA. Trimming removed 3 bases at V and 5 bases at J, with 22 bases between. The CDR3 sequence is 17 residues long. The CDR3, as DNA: TGTGCCAGCAGCTTTAGTCCTCCGGGCCCCGAGGGGACTGAAGCTTTCTTT. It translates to CASSFSPPGPEGTEAFF.

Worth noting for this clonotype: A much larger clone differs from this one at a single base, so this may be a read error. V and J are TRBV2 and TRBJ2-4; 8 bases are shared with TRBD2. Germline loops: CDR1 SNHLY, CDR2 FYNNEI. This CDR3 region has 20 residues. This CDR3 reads CAGSEEDFGLAGLAKNIQYF. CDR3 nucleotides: TGTGCCGGCAGTGAAGAAGATTTCGGGCTAGCGGGTTTAGCCAAAAACATTCAGTACTTC. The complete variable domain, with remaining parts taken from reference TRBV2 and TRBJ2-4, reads EPEVTQTPSHQVTQMGQEVILRCVPISNHLYFYWYRQILGQKVEFLVSFYNNEISEKSEIFDDQFSVERPDGSNFTLKIRSTKLEDSAMYFCAGSEEDFGLAGLAKNIQYFGAGTRLSVL.

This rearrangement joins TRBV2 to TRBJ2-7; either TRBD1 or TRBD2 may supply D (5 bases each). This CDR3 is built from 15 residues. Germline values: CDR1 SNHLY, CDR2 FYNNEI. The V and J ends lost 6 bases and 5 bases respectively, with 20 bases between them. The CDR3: CASSLGRVWGHEQYF. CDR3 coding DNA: TGTGCCAGCAGCCTAGGCCGGGTGTGGGGACACGAGCAGTACTTC.